This T cell receptor (beta chain) was recorded in a study of blood T cell repertoires in COVID-19. Looking at the study overall: The analysed material was cDNA or gDNA that came from T cells, B-cell-depleted T cells, or PBMCs.

TCRdb's table, derived via immunoSEQ multiplex PCR, lists solely in-frame clones and lacks some. The sample contains about 210,000 clones, around 82% of which appear only once. Trimming took 2 bases from V and 1 from J, leaving 9 bases between them. Germline lookup yields CDR1 SGHRS and CDR2 YFSETQ. CDR3 length: 14 amino acids. The receptor comes from a woman aged 45-65 years with acute or convalescent COVID-19. The chain links TRBV5-1 to TRBJ1-1; TRBD1 is a possible D gene (6 bases). The sequenced sample consisted of peripheral blood. The DNA for the CDR3 is TGCGCCAGCAGCTTCGGGACAAGGAACACTGAAGCTTTCTTT. Protein sequence: CASSFGTRNTEAFF. The full variable domain, completed using reference TRBV5-1 and TRBJ1-1, is KAGVTQTPRYLIKTRGQQVTLSCSPISGHRSVSWYQQTPGQGLQFLFEYFSETQRNKGNFPGRFSGRQFSNSRSEMNVSTLELGDSALYLCASSFGTRNTEAFFGQGTRLTVV.